Below, 8 T cell receptor beta chains from the same sample are listed, as sequenced in a study of blood T cell repertoires in COVID-19. Assay used: immunoSEQ multiplex PCR; TCRdb lists only in-frame clones, some missing. Of 230,000 or so clones in the sample, around 82% were seen once. Material for sequencing was peripheral blood. Receptors originate from a man aged 50 to 59 with active or convalescent COVID-19.

The rearrangement links TRBV6-1 to TRBJ1-5; 7 bases line up with TRBD1. CDR1 and CDR2 from the germline V gene are MNHNS and SASEGT. The CDR3 sequence is 15 residues long. V trimming: 2 bases; J trimming: 4 bases; junction bases outside the gene matches: 5. The CDR3 DNA follows: TGTGCCAGCAGTGAATGGACGACAGGGAATCAGCCCCAGCATTTT. Its translation: CASSEWTTGNQPQHF.

The chain employs TRBV5-1 and TRBJ2-5; 14 bases align to TRBD2. V lost 4 bases to trimming and J lost 1 base; unmatched junction nucleotides: 6. CDR1 and CDR2 (germline): SGHRS, YFSETQ. The CDR3 consists of 17 residues. The CDR3 region is CASSPGLAGGVQETQYF. DNA of the CDR3: TGCGCCAGCAGCCCCGGACTAGCGGGGGGCGTCCAAGAGACCCAGTACTTC.

CDR3 sequence reads: CASSVAPGQGWGTQYF. The CDR3 DNA sequence: TGTGCCAGCAGCGTAGCCCCGGGACAGGGTTGGGGGACCCAGTACTTC. The genes are TRBV9 and TRBJ2-5; 9 bases agree with TRBD1. Unmatched junction bases numbered 10, after V lost 0 bases and J lost 7 bases. This CDR3 region has 16 residues. Per the germline V gene, CDR1 is SGDLS and CDR2 is YYNGEE.

The chain has TRBV12-3 or TRBV12-4 and TRBJ1-2, with D maybe TRBD1 (5 bases). V dropped 4 bases and J dropped 5 bases, with 8 bases sitting between them. This CDR3 has 12 amino acids. In nucleotides, the CDR3 is TGTGCCAGCAGTTCGACAGTTTATGGCTACACCTTC. It is translated as CASSSTVYGYTF.

This clone was observed a handful of times. This chain uses TRBV4-2 with TRBJ1-1; 9 bases fit TRBD1. V shed 3 bases and J 11 bases; nucleotides not matched to a gene: 13. The CDR3 extends over 15 amino acids. Germline values: CDR1 LGHNA, CDR2 YNFKEQ. The CDR3 sequence is CASSHRPGQGESAFF. The DNA of the CDR3 is TGTGCCAGCAGCCACCGTCCGGGACAGGGAGAATCGGCTTTCTTT.

The genes are TRBV5-8 and TRBJ2-3; TRBD2 aligns across 15 bases. Germline CDR1 and CDR2: SGHTS and YDEGEE. V shed 4 bases and J 5 bases; nucleotides not matched to a gene: 5. CDR3 length: 16 residues. The CDR3 coding sequence is TGTGCCAGCAGCCAAGGACTAGCGGGGGGGTTAGATACGCAGTATTTT. As protein: CASSQGLAGGLDTQYF.

The chain recombines TRBV27 with TRBJ2-7; TRBD1 might be the D (6 bases). Germline V gene data show CDR1 as MNHEY and CDR2 as SMNVEV (reference sequence). Between the trimmed V and J ends, which lost 9 bases and 3 bases, there was a span of 15 bases. This CDR3 is 13 amino acids long. The CDR3 region is CASSLGGNYEQYF. CDR3 DNA: TGTGCCAGTTCCCTAGGGGGTAACTACGAGCAGTACTTC.

The chain recombines TRBV4-2 with TRBJ2-7, with TRBD2 identical over 8 bases. The CDR3 length is 16 residues. The trim removed 1 base at V and 6 bases at J, leaving 11 bases unmatched. Germline V CDR1 and CDR2: LGHNA, YNFKEQ. The CDR3 loop reads CASSQVSTGGLGEQYF. The CDR3, as DNA: TGTGCCAGCAGCCAAGTTTCGACGGGGGGGCTGGGCGAGCAGTACTTC.